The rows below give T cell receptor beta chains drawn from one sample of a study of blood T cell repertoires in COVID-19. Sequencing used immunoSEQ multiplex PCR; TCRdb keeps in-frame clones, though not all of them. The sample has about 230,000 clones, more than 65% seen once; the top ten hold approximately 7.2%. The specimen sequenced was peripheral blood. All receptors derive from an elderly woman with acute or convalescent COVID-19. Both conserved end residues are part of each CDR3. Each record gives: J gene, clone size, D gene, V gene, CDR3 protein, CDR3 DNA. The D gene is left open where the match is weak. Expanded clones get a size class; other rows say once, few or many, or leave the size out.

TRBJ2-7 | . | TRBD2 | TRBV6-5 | CASGRGFLSYEQYF | TGTGCCAGCGGGAGGGGATTCCTCTCCTACGAGCAGTACTTC
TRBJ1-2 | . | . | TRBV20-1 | CSASKGTWSNYGYTF | TGCAGTGCTAGTAAGGGGACTTGGAGTAACTATGGCTACACCTTC
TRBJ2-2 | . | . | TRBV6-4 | CASSDSISRRLTGELFF | TGTGCCAGCAGTGACTCGATCTCTAGACGTCTTACCGGGGAGCTGTTTTTT
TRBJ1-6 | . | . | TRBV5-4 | CASSSGPTGSYNSPLHF | TGTGCCAGCAGCTCGGGTCCAACGGGCTCCTATAATTCACCCCTCCACTTT
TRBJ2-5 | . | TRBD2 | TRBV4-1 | CASSLRSTGEGRKTQYF | TGCGCCAGCAGCCTTCGATCAACGGGGGAGGGCCGGAAGACCCAGTACTTC
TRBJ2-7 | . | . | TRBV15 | CATSRGPRYLNEQYF | TGTGCCACCAGCAGAGGGCCCCGATACCTCAACGAGCAGTACTTC
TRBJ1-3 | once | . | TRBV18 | CASSPIREIGNTIYF | TGTGCCAGCTCACCAATCCGGGAAATTGGAAACACCATATATTTT
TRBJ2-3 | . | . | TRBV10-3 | CAIQRSTDTQYF | TGTGCCATCCAACGGAGCACAGATACGCAGTATTTT
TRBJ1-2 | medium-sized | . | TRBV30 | CAYDSPPTGFYGYTF | TGTGCCTATGACTCCCCCCCGACAGGTTTCTATGGCTACACCTTC
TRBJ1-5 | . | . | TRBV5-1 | CASSPGTQNQPQHF | TGCGCCAGCAGCCCCGGGACACAAAATCAGCCCCAGCATTTT
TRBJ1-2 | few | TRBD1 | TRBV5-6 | CASSSRSRGQWHGYTF | TGTGCCAGCAGCTCCAGAAGCAGGGGGCAGTGGCATGGCTACACCTTC